What follows are 5 T cell receptor beta chains derived from one specimen sequenced in a study of CD8+CD57+ T cells in acquired aplastic anemia. TCR beta VDJ and CDR3 profiles were obtained from a genomic DNA template. Using its own MiXCR run on the reads, TCRdb lists one record per CDR3 protein. Of roughly 160,000 distinct CDR3 sequences listed, roughly 63% are singletons. The sequenced material came from sorted CD4+, CD8+, or CD8+CD57+ T cells (not recorded which) from PBMCs. These receptors all stem from a human donor in good health.

This chain joins TRBV7-2 and TRBJ2-7; D not resolved. Germline CDR1 is SGHTA and CDR2 is FQGNSA. There are 11 residues in the CDR3. Trimming removed 3 bases from V and 6 bases from J, with 6 bases in between. The CDR3 region has the DNA TGTGCCAGCAGCTTCTCAAGCGAGCAGTACTTC. It encodes CASSFSSEQYF.

The chain recombines TRBV7-9 with TRBJ1-2, with D possibly TRBD1 on 6 matching bases. This CDR3 is built from 13 residues. V was shortened by 1 base and J by 6 bases, with 9 bases between the two germline ends. The germline CDR1 and CDR2 sequences are SEHNR and FQNEAQ (reference sequence). CDR3 DNA: TGTGCCAGCAGCTTAGGGACAGAAGATGGCTACACCTTC. It translates to CASSLGTEDGYTF.

This chain uses TRBV7-9 with TRBJ1-2; D not resolved. The V and J ends lost 1 base and 3 bases respectively, with 9 bases between them. CDR3 length: 14 residues. CDR1 is SEHNR, CDR2 FQNEAQ, per germline (reference sequence). CDR3: CASSLVTGHYGYTF. Here the CDR3 DNA reads TGTGCCAGCAGCTTAGTGACGGGCCACTATGGCTACACCTTC. The variable domain in full, with the rest retrieved from reference TRBV7-9 and TRBJ1-2, is DTGVSQNPRHKITKRGQNVTFRCDPISEHNRLYWYRQTLGQGPEFLTYFQNEAQLEKSRLLSDRFSAERPKGSFSTLEIQRTEQGDSAMYLCASSLVTGHYGYTFGSGTRLTVV.

There are a few counts of this clonotype. This sequence joins TRBV15 and TRBJ1-1, with 7 bases identical to TRBD1. Germline CDR1 is LNHNV and CDR2 is YYDKDF (reference sequence). With 4 bases clipped from V and 8 bases from J, the junction kept 10 bases outside the gene matches. The CDR3 spans 14 residues. The CDR3 protein is CATSKDRVVREAFF. CDR3 coding DNA: TGTGCCACCAGCAAAGACAGGGTTGTTAGGGAAGCTTTCTTT.

The chain links TRBV29-1 to TRBJ2-7; D might be TRBD2 (5 bases). V shed 4 bases and J shed 7 bases, with 14 bases lying between them. CDR1 SQVTM and CDR2 ANQGSEA come from the germline V gene. The CDR3 loop spans 12 amino acids. Written as DNA, the CDR3 is TGCAGCGTTGTCGGGGTCGACCGGGAGCAGTACTTC. This translates into CSVVGVDREQYF.